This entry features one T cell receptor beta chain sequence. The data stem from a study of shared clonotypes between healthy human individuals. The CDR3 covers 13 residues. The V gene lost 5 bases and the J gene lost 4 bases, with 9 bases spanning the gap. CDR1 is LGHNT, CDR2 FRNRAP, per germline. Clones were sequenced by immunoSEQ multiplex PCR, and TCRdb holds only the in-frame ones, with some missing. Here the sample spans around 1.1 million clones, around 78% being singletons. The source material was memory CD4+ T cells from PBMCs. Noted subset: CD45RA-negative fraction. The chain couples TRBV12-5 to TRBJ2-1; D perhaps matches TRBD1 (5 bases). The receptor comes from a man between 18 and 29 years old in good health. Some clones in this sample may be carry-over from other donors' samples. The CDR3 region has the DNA TGTGCTAGTGGTGGCGACAGTTACAATGAGCAGTTCTTC. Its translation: CASGGDSYNEQFF. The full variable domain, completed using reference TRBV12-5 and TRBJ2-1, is DARVTQTPRHKVTEMGQEVTMRCQPILGHNTVFWYRQTMMQGLELLAYFRNRAPLDDSGMPKDRFSAEMPDATLATLKIQPSEPRDSAVYFCASGGDSYNEQFFGPGTRLTVL.